This T cell receptor beta chain was sequenced during a study of blood T cell repertoires in COVID-19 (dated by TCRdb to about 2020). Regarding the research as a whole: Collaborator samples came from the United States, Italy and Spain and covered acute and convalescent phases of COVID-19. The material from the prospective study consisted of cDNA or gDNA derived from T cells, B-cell-depleted T cells, or PBMCs. The dataset comprised deeply sampled blood TCRbeta repertoires from subjects exposed to, actively infected with, or recovered from COVID-19. The repertoires were released in a freely available public database meant as a resource for research on the immune response to SARS-CoV-2. The samples were drawn from two sources: the first 160 participants of the ongoing ImmuneRACE study, and 1,254 subjects contributed by 6 global collaborators. The sample metadata nearly always contained a de-identified subject ID, COVID-19 status, age in years and sex. HLA class I and class II types, where available, came from metadata supplied by the sample provider rather than from assay-based typing. On the study overall, not on this receptor specifically: Clinical and demographic metadata were provided uncurated, with the amount varying by source and participant.

TCRbeta CDR3 regions were amplified from genomic DNA by means of the immunoSEQ Assay, a bias-controlled multiplex PCR. In the paper's pipeline: Nucleated cell counts per sample were estimated from amplification of reference gene primers within the assay. To quantify the absolute abundance of each unique TCRbeta CDR3 rearrangement, sequence reads were collapsed and filtered. For each sample, productive Simpson clonality was calculated as the square root of Simpson's diversity index across productive rearrangements. TCRdb stores this immuneACCESS table with in-frame sequences only. Part of the clones is absent; in the studies checked, under half of the shortfall reflects unresolved V genes, and no reason is known for the rest. V, J and clone size reflect that table, while D and trimming were determined from the DNA. Present in this sample are 100,000 to 130,000 clones, 80% of which were seen just once. Around 4.5% of the sample is held by the ten biggest clonotypes.

Via the germline V gene (reference sequence), CDR1 is SGHKS and CDR2 YYEKEE. V is shortened by 0 bases, J by 0 bases, and the region joining them spans 6 bases. Measured from the cysteine to the phenylalanine, the CDR3 is 15 residues long. CDR3 DNA is the only sequence kept; it has 45 bases, read in frame from the first base. This clone was seen a few times. Its antigen is currently not known. No quality values exist for individual bases; no much larger clone is one base distant. Whole blood was collected in K2EDTA tubes by collaborating institutions according to the institutions' own protocols. For TCRbeta analysis, collaborators shipped samples in one of three forms: frozen whole blood, isolated PBMCs, or DNA extracted from either of those sample types.

This receptor was identified in a man between 65 and 80 years old with acute or convalescent COVID-19. Sequences were obtained from peripheral blood. Recombination joined TRBV5-5 with TRBJ1-4, with the D gene not clear enough to name. CDR3 loop: CASSLGAATNEKLFF. The sequenced DNA is TGTGCCAGCAGCTTGGGGGCAGCAACTAATGAAAAACTGTTTTTT.